The T cell receptor beta chain described here comes from a study of shared clonotypes between healthy human individuals. It was CD45RO-negative cells, positively selected for CCR7, that made up naive CD8 cells, with terminally differentiated effector memory CD45RA+ cells excluded. V lost 5 bases, J lost 9 bases, and 11 bases lay in between. CDR3 size: 12 residues. The germline gives CDR1 SEHNR, CDR2 FQNEAQ (reference sequence). Some clones are missing from TCRdb's copy, which holds only in-frame ones; the method was immunoSEQ multiplex PCR. The sample consists of about 2.1 million clones, approximately 94% of them appearing once.

This chain uses TRBV7-9 with TRBJ2-4; D remains ambiguous. The sample taken for sequencing was naive CD8+ T cells from PBMCs. This sequence was found in a man between 18 and 35 years old in good health. Some clones in this sample may be carry-over from other donors' samples. CDR3 sequence: CASSGIEGIQYF. CDR3 in DNA: TGTGCCAGCAGCGGGATTGAAGGCATTCAGTACTTC.